These 8 T cell receptor beta chains came from one sample sequenced in a study of T cells in Graves' hyperthyroidism and ophthalmopathy (dated by TCRdb to the late 2010s). The library relied on multiplex PCR. The sequencer listed for this sample is Illumina HiSeq 2000. The TCR beta CDR3 regions were amplified from RNA transcripts. The first round of RT-PCR for the TCR CDR3 was performed with the HTBI primer set and the Qiagen OneStep RT-PCR kit. Starting from the raw public reads, TCRdb applied fastp trimming at Q25, assembled clones with MiXCR and retained in-frame beta chains. Rows matching on CDR3 protein sequence are summarized as one entry with the most common DNA and genes. Counted in this sample were over 700,000 distinct CDR3 sequences; about 38% of them appeared once. The top ten hold about 9% of the sample. The sequencing sample was made of blood. These receptors were collected from a man between 18 and 35 years old with Graves' hyperthyroidism.

This clonotype was seen ten or more times. This chain joins TRBV20-1 and TRBJ1-1; 7 bases agree with TRBD1. V dropped 5 bases and J dropped 7; count of bases not matched to a gene: 4. Germline V CDR1 and CDR2: DFQATT, SNEGSKA (reference sequence). The length of the CDR3 is 11 residues. CDR3: CSASGDSEAFF. The CDR3 DNA reads TGCAGTGCTTCGGGGGACAGTGAAGCTTTCTTT.

At least ten counts were recorded for this clonotype. The chain recombines TRBV20-1 with TRBJ1-1, with 8 nucleotides matching TRBD1. Unmatched junction bases numbered 4, after V lost 6 bases and J lost 4 bases. Germline CDR1 DFQATT, CDR2 SNEGSKA (reference sequence). The CDR3 runs 12 residues. In DNA form, the CDR3 reads TGCAGTGCAAGTACAGGGGGCACTGAAGCTTTCTTT. Translating gives CSASTGGTEAFF.

Regarding this clonotype: Sequence at one end of the junction differs from germline and may be a read error. The chain uses TRBV10-3 and TRBJ2-2; weak D call: TRBD2 (5 bases). Looked up from germline, CDR1 is ENHRY and CDR2 is SYGVKD. The CDR3 length is 12 residues. Here the CDR3 reads CAISDEAGELLF. CDR3 in DNA: TGTGCCATCAGTGATGAAGCCGGGGAGCTGCTTTTT.

The V and J genes are TRBV6-1 and TRBJ1-4; 7 bases fit TRBD1. CDR1 and CDR2 from the germline V gene are MNHNS and SASEGT. The CDR3 extends over 15 amino acids. V trimming: 7 bases; J trimming: 8 bases; junction bases outside the gene matches: 13. CDR3 loop: CASKHYRQGGEKLFF. The CDR3 bases are TGTGCCAGCAAACACTATCGCCAGGGGGGGGAAAAACTGTTTTTT.

This chain joins TRBV12-5 and TRBJ1-5; the D gene is possibly TRBD1 (5 bases). V gave up 9 bases and J gave up 4 bases, with 16 bases separating them. The CDR3 spans 14 residues. CDR1 and CDR2 from the germline V gene are LGHNT and FRNRAP. The CDR3 DNA reads as TGTGCTAGCAACCTCGGGACGAAAAATCAGCCCCAGCATTTT. Protein sequence: CASNLGTKNQPQHF.

This clonotype occurred a few times. The rearrangement joins TRBV12-3 or TRBV12-4 to TRBJ1-3; tentative D call: TRBD1 (5 bases). The CDR3 is made up of 11 amino acids. The ends were cut back, 11 bases at V and 4 bases at J, with 9 bases in the middle. CDR3 sequence: CAGGTGNTIYF. As DNA, the CDR3 is TGTGCCGGGGGGACGGGAAACACCATATATTTT.

This clonotype appeared a few times. V is TRBV11-3 and J is TRBJ2-7; no firm D call. CDR1 is SGHNT and CDR2 is YENEEA in the germline V gene. The CDR3 is made up of 15 amino acids. Between the trimmed V and J ends, which lost 0 bases and 1 base, there was a span of 10 bases. Written as DNA, the CDR3 is TGTGCCAGCAGCTTAGATTGGGCCGGGTCCTACGAGCAGTACTTC. This gives the protein CASSLDWAGSYEQYF.

CDR3 protein: CSASSSIGETQYF. The CDR3 DNA follows: TGCAGTGCCAGCAGTTCCATCGGGGAGACCCAGTACTTC. The chain carries TRBV20-1 and TRBJ2-5; D uncertain. The CDR3 totals 13 residues. V was shortened by 6 bases and J by 5 bases, with 16 bases between the two germline ends. Germline V gene data show CDR1 as DFQATT and CDR2 as SNEGSKA (reference sequence).